Here is one TCR beta chain with its context. Other DNA sequences within the sample encode an identical CDR3. The CDR3 consists of 13 residues. With 3 bases removed from V and 4 bases from J, the gap between germline ends came to 7 bases. Germline V gives CDR1 MNHEY, CDR2 SMNVEV (reference sequence). The data were taken from a study of blood T cell repertoires in COVID-19. The overall study: Researchers got acute and convalescent COVID-19 samples from the United States, Italy and Spain.

Methods used by the authors: Scientists estimated how many nucleated cells there were by amplifying reference gene primers. Some clones are missing from TCRdb's copy, which holds only in-frame ones; the method was immunoSEQ multiplex PCR. V and J calls and clone size follow that table, whereas D and trimming were derived from the DNA. Of 540,000 or so clones listed, around nine tenths are singletons. Sequencing used peripheral blood. This clonotype originated in a woman aged 50 to 60 with COVID-19, enrolled during active disease. The chain combines TRBV27 with TRBJ1-5; no clear D gene. The CDR3: CASSLAENQPQHF. CDR3 in DNA: TGTGCCAGCAGTTTGGCCGAAAATCAGCCCCAGCATTTT.